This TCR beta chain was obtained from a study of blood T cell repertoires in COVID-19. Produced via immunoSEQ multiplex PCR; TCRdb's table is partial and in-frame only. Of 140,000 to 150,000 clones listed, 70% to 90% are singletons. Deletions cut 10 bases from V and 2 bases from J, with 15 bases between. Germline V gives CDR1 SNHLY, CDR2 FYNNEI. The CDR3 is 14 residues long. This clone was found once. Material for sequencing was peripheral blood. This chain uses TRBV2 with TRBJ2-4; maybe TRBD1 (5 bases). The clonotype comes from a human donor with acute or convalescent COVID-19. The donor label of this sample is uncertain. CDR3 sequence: CANLVPGSKNIQYF. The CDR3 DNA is TGTGCCAACCTCGTTCCAGGGTCCAAAAACATTCAGTACTTC.